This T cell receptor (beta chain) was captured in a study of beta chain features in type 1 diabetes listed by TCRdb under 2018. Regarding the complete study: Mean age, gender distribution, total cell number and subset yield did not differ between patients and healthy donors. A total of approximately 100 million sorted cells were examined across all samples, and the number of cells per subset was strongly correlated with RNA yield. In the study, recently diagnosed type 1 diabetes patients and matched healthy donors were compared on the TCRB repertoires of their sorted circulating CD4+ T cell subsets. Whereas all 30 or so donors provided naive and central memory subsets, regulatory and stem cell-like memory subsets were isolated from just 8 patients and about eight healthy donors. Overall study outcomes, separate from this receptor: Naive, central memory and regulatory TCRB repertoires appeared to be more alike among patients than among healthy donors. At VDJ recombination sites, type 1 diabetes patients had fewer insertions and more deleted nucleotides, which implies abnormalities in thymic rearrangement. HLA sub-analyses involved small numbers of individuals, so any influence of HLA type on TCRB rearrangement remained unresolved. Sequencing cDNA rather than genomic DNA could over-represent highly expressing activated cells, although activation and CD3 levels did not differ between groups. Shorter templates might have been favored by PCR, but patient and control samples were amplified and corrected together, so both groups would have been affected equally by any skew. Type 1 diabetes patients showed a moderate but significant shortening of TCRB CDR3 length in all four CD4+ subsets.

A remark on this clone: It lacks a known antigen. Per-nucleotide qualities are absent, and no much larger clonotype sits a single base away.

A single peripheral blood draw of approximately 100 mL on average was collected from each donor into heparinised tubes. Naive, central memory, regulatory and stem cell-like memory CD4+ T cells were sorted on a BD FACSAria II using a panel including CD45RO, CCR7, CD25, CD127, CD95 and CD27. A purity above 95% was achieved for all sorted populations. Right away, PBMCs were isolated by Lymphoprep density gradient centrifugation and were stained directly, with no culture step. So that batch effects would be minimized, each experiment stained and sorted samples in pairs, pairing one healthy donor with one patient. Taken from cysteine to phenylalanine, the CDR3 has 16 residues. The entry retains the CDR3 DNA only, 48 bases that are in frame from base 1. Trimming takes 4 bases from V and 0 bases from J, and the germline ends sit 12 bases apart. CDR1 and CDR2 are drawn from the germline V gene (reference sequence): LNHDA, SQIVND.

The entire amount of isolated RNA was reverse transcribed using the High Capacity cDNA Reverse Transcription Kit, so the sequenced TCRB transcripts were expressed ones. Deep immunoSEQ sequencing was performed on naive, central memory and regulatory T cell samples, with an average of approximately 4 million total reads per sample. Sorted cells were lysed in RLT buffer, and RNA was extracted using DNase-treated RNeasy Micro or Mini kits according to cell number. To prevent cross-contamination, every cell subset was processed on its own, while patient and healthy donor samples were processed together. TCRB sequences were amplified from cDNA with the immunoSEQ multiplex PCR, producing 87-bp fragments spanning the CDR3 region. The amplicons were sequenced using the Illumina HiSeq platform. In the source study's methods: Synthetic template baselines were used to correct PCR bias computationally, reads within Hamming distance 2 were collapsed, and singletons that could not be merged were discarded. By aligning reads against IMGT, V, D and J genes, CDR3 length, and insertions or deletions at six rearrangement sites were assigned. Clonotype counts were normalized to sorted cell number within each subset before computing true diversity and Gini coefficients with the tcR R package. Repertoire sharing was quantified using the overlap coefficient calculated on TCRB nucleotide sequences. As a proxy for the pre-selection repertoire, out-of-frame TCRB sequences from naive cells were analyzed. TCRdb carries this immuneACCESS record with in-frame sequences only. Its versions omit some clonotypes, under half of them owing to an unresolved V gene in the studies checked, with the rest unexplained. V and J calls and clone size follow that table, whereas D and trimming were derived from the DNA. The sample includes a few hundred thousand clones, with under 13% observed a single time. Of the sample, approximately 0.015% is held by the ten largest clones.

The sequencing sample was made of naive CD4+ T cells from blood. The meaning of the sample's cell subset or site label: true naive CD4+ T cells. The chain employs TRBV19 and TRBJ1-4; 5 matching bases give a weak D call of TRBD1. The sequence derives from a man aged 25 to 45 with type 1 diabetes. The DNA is TGTGCCAGTAGTAAAAAAGGGGCCGCAACTAATGAAAAACTGTTTTTT. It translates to CASSKKGAATNEKLFF.